This T cell receptor beta chain is from a study of T cells after yellow fever vaccination. Study-wide results and limits: Primary-vaccination clones mostly resurfaced post-booster (96% CD4, roughly 90% CD8). It was a weaker secondary response, yet one that peaked faster, at day 5 versus 15. Researchers noted that a small share of clonotypes showed up in both CD4 and CD8 compartments.

Losses at the gene ends were 6 bases for V and 1 base for J; bases not matched to a gene: 11. Germline loops: CDR1 DFQATT, CDR2 SNEGSKA (reference sequence). This CDR3 is 15 amino acids long. Template switching with 5'RACE generated the TCR cDNA and added a universal primer site and UMIs. TCRdb reprocessed the 5' RACE reads with MiXCR, giving one entry per CDR3 protein. The sample shows about 340,000 distinct CDR3 sequences, roughly 4.3% of them seen only once. Details on this clonotype: Its antigen is currently unknown.

This clonotype originated in a young man who received the YFV17D yellow fever vaccine. The sequencing used PBMCs, collected 5 days after the yellow fever booster vaccination. The rearrangement links TRBV20-1 to TRBJ1-1, with 7 bases identical to TRBD1. The CDR3 spells CSARRTGTANTEAFF. In DNA, the CDR3 is TGCAGTGCCCGCCGGACGGGGACAGCGAACACTGAAGCTTTCTTT.